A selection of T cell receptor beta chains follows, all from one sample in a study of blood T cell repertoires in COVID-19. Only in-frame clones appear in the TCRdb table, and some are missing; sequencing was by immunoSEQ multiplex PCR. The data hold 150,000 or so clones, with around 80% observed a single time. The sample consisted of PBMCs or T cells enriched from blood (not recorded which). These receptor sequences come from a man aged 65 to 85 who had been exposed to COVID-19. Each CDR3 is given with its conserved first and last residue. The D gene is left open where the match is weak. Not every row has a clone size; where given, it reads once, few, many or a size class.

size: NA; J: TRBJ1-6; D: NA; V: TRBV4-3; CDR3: CASSQESSYNSPLHF; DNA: TGCGCCAGCAGCCAGGAGAGCTCCTATAATTCACCCCTCCACTTT
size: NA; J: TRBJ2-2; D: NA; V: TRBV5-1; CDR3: CASSRQANTGELFF; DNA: TGCGCCAGCAGCAGACAGGCGAACACCGGGGAGCTGTTTTTT
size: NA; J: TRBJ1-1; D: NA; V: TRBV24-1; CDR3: CATRHRNTEAFF; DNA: TGTGCCACCAGACACCGGAACACTGAAGCTTTCTTT
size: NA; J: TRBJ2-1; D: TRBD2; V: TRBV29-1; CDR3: CSVIYSGRSYFF; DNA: TGCAGCGTTATCTATAGCGGGAGGAGTTATTTCTTC
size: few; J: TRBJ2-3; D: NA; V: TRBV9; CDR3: CASSVEGQGLSTDTQYF; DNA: TGTGCCAGCAGCGTAGAGGGCCAGGGTTTAAGCACAGATACGCAGTATTTT
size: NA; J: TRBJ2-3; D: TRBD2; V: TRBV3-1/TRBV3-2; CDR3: CASSLGLASDTQYF; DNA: TGTGCCAGCAGCCTGGGACTAGCGTCAGATACGCAGTATTTT
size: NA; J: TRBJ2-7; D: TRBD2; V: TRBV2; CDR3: CASSEREGLLQQYF; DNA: TGTGCCAGCAGTGAAAGGGAGGGGCTTCTTCAGCAGTACTTC
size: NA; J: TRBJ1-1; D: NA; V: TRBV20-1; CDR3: CSARDPGEAFF; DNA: TGCAGTGCTAGAGATCCCGGGGAAGCTTTCTTT
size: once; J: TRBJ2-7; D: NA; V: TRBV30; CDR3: CAGRWAGAYYEQYF; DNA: TGTGCCGGAAGATGGGCGGGGGCCTACTACGAGCAGTACTTC
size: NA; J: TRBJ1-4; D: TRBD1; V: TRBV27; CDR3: CASSSGTAPNEKLFF; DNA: TGTGCCAGCAGTTCAGGGACAGCCCCTAATGAAAAACTGTTTTTT
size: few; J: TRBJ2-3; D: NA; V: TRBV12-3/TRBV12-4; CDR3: CASSFENTQYF; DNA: TGTGCCAGCAGTTTTGAGAATACGCAGTATTTT
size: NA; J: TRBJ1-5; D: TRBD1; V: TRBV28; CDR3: CASSGTGRQPQHF; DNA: TGTGCCAGCAGTGGGACAGGGCGTCAGCCCCAGCATTTT
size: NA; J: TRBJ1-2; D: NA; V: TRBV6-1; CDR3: CASSERAGGRYGYTF; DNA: TGTGCCAGCAGTGAACGGGCGGGAGGGAGGTATGGCTACACCTTC
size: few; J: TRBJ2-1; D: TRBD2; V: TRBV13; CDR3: CASSLGLAGGNEQFF; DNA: TGTGCCAGCAGCTTAGGTCTAGCGGGAGGGAATGAGCAGTTCTTC
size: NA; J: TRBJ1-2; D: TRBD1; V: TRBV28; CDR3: CASSSGQGWGYTF; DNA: TGTGCCAGCAGTTCCGGACAGGGGTGGGGCTACACCTTC
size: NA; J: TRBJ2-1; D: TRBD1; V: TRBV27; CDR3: CASSFAGGAFNEQFF; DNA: TGTGCCAGCAGTTTTGCAGGGGGCGCATTCAATGAGCAGTTCTTC
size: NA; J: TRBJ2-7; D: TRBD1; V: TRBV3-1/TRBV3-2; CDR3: CASSRVCGQGAAGSYEQYF; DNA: TGTGCCAGCAGCCGGGTGTGTGGACAGGGGGCCGCTGGGTCCTACGAGCAGTACTTC
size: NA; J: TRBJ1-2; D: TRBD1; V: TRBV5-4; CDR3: CASSPPGQGNYGYTF; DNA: TGTGCCAGCAGCCCTCCGGGACAGGGGAACTATGGCTACACCTTC
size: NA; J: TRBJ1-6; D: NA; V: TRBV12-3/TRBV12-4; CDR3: CASSSGSRPLHF; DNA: TGTGCCAGCAGCTCGGGGTCCCGACCCCTCCACTTT
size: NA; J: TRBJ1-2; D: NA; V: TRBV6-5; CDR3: CASSHGEGGYTF; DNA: TGTGCCAGCAGTCACGGCGAGGGTGGCTACACCTTC
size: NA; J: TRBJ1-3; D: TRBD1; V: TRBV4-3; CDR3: CASSQEYRGSFSSGNTIYF; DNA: TGCGCCAGCAGCCAAGAATACAGGGGCTCGTTTTCCTCTGGAAACACCATATATTTT
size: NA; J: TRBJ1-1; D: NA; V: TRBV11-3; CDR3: CASSLNGANTEAFF; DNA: TGTGCCAGCAGCTTAAATGGGGCGAACACTGAAGCTTTCTTT
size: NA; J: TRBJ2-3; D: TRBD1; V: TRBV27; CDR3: CASSSGTGTLRYTDTQYF; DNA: TGTGCCAGCAGTTCCGGGACAGGGACTTTAAGATACACAGATACGCAGTATTTT
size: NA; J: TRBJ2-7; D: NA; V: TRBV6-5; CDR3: CASMQAPSYEQYF; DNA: TGTGCCAGCATGCAGGCACCCTCCTACGAGCAGTACTTC
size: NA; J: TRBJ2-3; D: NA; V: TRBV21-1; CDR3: CASSKKGDPTSGGRTDTQYF; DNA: TGTGCCAGCAGCAAAAAGGGGGACCCGACTAGCGGGGGTCGAACAGATACGCAGTATTTT
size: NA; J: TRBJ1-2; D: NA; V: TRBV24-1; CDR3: CATSGVREGPRGYTF; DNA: TGTGCCACCAGTGGGGTCCGGGAAGGTCCGCGAGGCTACACCTTC
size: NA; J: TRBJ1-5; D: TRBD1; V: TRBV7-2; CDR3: CASSGTADQPQHF; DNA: TGTGCCAGCTCGGGGACAGCAGATCAGCCCCAGCATTTT
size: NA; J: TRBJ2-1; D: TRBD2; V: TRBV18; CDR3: CASSYIAGGGNEQFF; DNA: TGTGCCAGCTCATACATAGCGGGAGGGGGAAATGAGCAGTTCTTC
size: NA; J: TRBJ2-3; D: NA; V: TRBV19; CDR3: CASSIRRETGTDTQYF; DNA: TGTGCCAGTAGTATCCGACGGGAAACCGGCACAGATACGCAGTATTTT
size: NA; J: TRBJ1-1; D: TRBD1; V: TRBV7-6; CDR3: CASSHTGTENTEAFF; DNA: TGTGCCAGCAGCCACACCGGGACAGAAAACACTGAAGCTTTCTTT
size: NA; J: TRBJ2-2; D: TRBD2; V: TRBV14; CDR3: CASSQLTIAGDTGELFF; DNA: TGTGCCAGCAGCCAACTGACTATAGCGGGGGACACCGGGGAGCTGTTTTTT
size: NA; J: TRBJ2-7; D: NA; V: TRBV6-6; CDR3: CASSYLRRDVGYEQYF; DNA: TGTGCCAGCAGTTACCTTAGGCGGGACGTTGGCTACGAGCAGTACTTC
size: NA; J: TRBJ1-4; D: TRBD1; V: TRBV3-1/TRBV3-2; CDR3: CASRVGTGDEKLFF; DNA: TGTGCCAGCAGGGTCGGGACAGGGGACGAAAAACTGTTTTTT
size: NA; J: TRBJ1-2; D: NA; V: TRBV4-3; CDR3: CASSQDIVRNYGYTF; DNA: TGCGCCAGCAGCCAAGATATAGTCCGTAACTATGGCTACACCTTC
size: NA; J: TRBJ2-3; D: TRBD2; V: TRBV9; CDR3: CASSGRAGGPGDTQYF; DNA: TGTGCCAGCAGCGGCCGGGCGGGAGGGCCGGGGGATACGCAGTATTTT
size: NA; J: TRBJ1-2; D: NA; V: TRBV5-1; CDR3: CASSLTRESNYGYTF; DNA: TGCGCCAGCAGCTTGACGCGGGAAAGCAACTATGGCTACACCTTC
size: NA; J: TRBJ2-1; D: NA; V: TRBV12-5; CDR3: CASGLSGGNEQFF; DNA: TGTGCTAGTGGTTTAAGTGGGGGGAATGAGCAGTTCTTC
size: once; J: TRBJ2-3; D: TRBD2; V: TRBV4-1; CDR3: CASSQVEAGGSDTQYF; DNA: TGCGCCAGCAGCCAAGTAGAAGCGGGAGGTTCAGATACGCAGTATTTT
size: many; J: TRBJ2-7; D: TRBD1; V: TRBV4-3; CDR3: CASSRDRGYEQYF; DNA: TGCGCCAGCAGCCGGGACAGGGGGTACGAGCAGTACTTC
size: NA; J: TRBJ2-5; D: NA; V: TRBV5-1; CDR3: CASSSDFYQETQYF; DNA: TGCGCCAGCAGCTCCGACTTCTACCAAGAGACCCAGTACTTC
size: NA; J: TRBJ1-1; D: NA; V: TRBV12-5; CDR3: CASGFGRNTEAFF; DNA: TGTGCTAGTGGTTTTGGGCGAAACACTGAAGCTTTCTTT
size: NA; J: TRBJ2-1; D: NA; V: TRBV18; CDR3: CASSPIRDYEQFF; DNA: TGTGCCAGCTCACCGATCCGGGACTATGAGCAGTTCTTC
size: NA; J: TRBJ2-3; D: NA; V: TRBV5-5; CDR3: CASSLGLDTQYF; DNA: TGTGCCAGCAGCTTGGGGCTAGATACGCAGTATTTT
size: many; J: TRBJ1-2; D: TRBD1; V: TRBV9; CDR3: CASSVTPRQGLNYGYTF; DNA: TGTGCCAGCAGCGTAACCCCTAGACAGGGGTTAAACTATGGCTACACCTTC
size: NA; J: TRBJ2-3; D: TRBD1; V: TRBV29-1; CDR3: CSVDPTGVADTQYF; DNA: TGCAGCGTTGATCCGACAGGGGTGGCAGATACGCAGTATTTT
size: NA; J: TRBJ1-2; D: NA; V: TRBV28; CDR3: CASSLGISNYGYTF; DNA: TGTGCCAGCAGTTTAGGCATTTCTAACTATGGCTACACCTTC
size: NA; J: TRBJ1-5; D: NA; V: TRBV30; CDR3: CAWSVPIGGEGNQPQHF; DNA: TGTGCCTGGAGTGTACCGATAGGAGGAGAAGGCAATCAGCCCCAGCATTTT
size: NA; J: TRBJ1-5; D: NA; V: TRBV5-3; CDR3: CARSGGDTYQPQHF; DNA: TGTGCCAGAAGCGGAGGGGATACATATCAGCCCCAGCATTTT
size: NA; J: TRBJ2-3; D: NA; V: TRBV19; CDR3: CATAEGFSRTDTQYF; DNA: TGTGCCACCGCGGAGGGGTTTAGCCGCACAGATACGCAGTATTTT
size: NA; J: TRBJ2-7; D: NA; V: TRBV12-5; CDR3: CASALGTSTTMEQYF; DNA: TGTGCTAGTGCCTTAGGGACTTCAACTACGATGGAGCAGTACTTC
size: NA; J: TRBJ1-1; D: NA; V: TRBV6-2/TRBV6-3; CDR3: CASSTPGGVTEAFF; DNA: TGTGCCAGCAGTACACCCGGGGGGGTTACTGAAGCTTTCTTT
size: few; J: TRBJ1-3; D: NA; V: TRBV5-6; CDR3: CASSLDSSGNTIYF; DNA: TGTGCCAGCAGCTTGGACAGCTCTGGAAACACCATATATTTT
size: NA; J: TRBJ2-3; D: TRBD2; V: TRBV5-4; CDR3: CASSLGTSGYTDTQYF; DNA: TGTGCCAGTAGCTTGGGGACTAGCGGATACACAGATACGCAGTATTTT
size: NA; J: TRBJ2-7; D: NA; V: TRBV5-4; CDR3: CASSAGFGYEQYF; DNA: TGTGCCAGCAGCGCGGGATTTGGCTACGAGCAGTACTTC
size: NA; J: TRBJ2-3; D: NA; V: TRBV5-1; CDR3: CASSLEGQHTDTQYF; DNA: TGCGCCAGCAGCTTGGAGGGACAACACACAGATACGCAGTATTTT